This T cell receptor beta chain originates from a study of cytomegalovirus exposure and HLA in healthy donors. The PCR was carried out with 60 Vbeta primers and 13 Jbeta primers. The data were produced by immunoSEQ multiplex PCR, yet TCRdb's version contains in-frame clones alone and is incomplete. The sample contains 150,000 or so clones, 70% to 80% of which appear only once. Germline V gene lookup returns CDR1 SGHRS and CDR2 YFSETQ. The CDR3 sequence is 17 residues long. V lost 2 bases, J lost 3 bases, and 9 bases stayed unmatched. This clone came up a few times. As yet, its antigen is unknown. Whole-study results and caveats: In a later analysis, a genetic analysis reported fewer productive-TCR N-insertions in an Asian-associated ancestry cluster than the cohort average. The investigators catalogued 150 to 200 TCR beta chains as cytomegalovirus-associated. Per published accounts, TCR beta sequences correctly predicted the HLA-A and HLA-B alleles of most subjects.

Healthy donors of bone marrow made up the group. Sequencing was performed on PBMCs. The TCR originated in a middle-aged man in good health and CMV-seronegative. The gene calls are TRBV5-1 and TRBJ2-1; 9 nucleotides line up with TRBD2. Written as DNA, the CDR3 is TGCGCCAGCAGCTTTTTAGCGGGAGTGAGTTTCTACAATGAGCAGTTCTTC. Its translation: CASSFLAGVSFYNEQFF.